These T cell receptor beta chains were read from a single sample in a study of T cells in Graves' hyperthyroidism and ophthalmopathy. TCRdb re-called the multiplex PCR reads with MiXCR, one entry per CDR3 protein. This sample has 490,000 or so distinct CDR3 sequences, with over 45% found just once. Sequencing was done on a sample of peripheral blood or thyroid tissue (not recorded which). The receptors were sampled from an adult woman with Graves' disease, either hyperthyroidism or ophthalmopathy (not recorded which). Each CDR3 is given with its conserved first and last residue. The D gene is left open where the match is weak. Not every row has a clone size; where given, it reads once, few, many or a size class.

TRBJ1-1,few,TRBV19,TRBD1,TGTGCCAGCAGCTTACAGGGGACAAAAGCTTTCTTT,CASSLQGTKAFF
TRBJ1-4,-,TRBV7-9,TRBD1,TGTGCCAGCAGCCACCGGGACAGGGGGATGTCTAATGAAAAACTGTTTTTT,CASSHRDRGMSNEKLFF
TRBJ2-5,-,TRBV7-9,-,TGTGCCAGCAGCCACCGGGGAGAGACCCAGTACTTC,CASSHRGETQYF
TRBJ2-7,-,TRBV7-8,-,TGTGCCAGCAGCTTAGAAGCAGGGATATCCTACGAGCAGTACTTC,CASSLEAGISYEQYF
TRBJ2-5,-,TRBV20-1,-,TGCAGTGCGGAGGCTCAAGAGACCCAGTACTTC,CSAEAQETQYF
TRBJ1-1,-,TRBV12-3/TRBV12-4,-,TGTGCCAGCAGCGAAGAGATTGGGAGGGAAGCTTTCTTT,CASSEEIGREAFF
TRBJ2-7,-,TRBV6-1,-,TGTGCCAGCAGTGGGCACCCCTTAGCGAGTGAGCAGTACTTC,CASSGHPLASEQYF
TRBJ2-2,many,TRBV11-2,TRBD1,TGTGCCAGCAGCCCGGGGGACAGGGATACCGGGGAGCTGTTTTTT,CASSPGDRDTGELFF
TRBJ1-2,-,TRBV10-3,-,TGTGCCATCAGTGAGTCGACTCAAAACTATGGCTACACCTTC,CAISESTQNYGYTF
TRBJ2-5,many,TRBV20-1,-,TGCAGTGGAGGTGGTAGTCTCGTGCAGACCCAGTACTTC,CSGGGSLVQTQYF
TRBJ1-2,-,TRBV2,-,TGTGCCAGCAGCCAAAACTCTGGAAACACCTTC,CASSQNSGNTF
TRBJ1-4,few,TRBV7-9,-,TGTGCCAGCAGCCACCGGGGGGATGAAAAACTGTTTTTT,CASSHRGDEKLFF
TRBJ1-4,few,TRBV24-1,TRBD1,TGTGCCACCAGTGACCGGACAGGGGGTGACCTTGAAAAACTGTTTTTT,CATSDRTGGDLEKLFF
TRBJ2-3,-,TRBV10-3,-,TGTGCCATCAGTGATAGTCCCACAGATACGCAGTATTTT,CAISDSPTDTQYF
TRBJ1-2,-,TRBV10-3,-,TGTGCCATCAGTGGGAAGGGCCGCGGCTACACCTTC,CAISGKGRGYTF
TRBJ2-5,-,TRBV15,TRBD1,TGTGCCACCAGCAGAGATACTATGACAGGGGAGACCCAGTACTTC,CATSRDTMTGETQYF
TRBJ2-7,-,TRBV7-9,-,TGTGCCAGCAGCTCTCCTGAAGACGCCTACGAGCAGTACTTC,CASSSPEDAYEQYF
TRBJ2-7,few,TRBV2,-,TGTGCCAGCAGTGAAGCGGAGGATTACGAGCAGTACTTC,CASSEAEDYEQYF
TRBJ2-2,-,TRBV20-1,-,TGCAGTGCTCGCCCGTCATGGGCCGGGGAGCTGTTTTTT,CSARPSWAGELFF
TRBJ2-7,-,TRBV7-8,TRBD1,TGTGCCAGCAGGGGACAGGGGTCCGGCGAGCAGTACTTC,CASRGQGSGEQYF
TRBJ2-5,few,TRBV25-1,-,TGTGCCAGCAGTGCGGACAGAAGGGGACTGGAGACCCAGTACTTC,CASSADRRGLETQYF
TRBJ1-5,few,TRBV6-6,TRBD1,TGTGCCAGCAGGCTACGGGACAGGGGGAGCAATCAGCCCCAGCATTTT,CASRLRDRGSNQPQHF
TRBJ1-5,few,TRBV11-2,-,TGTGCCGGCCCCGAAAGTTATAGCAATCAGCCCCAGCATTTT,CAGPESYSNQPQHF
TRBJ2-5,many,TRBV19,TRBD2,TGTGCCAGTAACTCGGGACTAGGGGTAGAGACCCAGTACTTC,CASNSGLGVETQYF
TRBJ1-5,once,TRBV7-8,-,TGTGCCAGCAGCTCGGAACCCCAGGGGTTTGGCCATCAGCCCCAGCATTTT,CASSSEPQGFGHQPQHF
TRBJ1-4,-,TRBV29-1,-,TGCAGCGTTGGACCAGTAACTAATGAAAAACTGTTTTTT,CSVGPVTNEKLFF
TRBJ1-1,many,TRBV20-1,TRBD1,TGCAGTGCTAGCAGGGGGCAGGGGGAATACACTGAAGCTTTCTTT,CSASRGQGEYTEAFF
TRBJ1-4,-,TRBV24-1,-,TGTGCCACCAGTGCTGGGGGAATGATGAATGAAAAACTGTTTTTT,CATSAGGMMNEKLFF
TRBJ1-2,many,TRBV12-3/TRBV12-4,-,TGTGCCAGCAGTTTAGCCCCCCTTTTGGCCCCCTATGGCTACACCTTC,CASSLAPLLAPYGYTF
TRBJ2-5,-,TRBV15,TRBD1,TGTGCCACCAGCGGGCGGGACAGGGACGGTCAGCCCCAGTACTTC,CATSGRDRDGQPQYF
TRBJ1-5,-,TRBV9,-,TGTGCCAGCAGCGCCACAGGGTTCGTCAATCAGCCCCAGCATTTT,CASSATGFVNQPQHF
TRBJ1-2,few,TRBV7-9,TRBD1,TGTGCCAGCAGCCACCGGGACAGGAGACACCTGTATGGCTACACCTTC,CASSHRDRRHLYGYTF
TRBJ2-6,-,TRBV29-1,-,TGCAGGGCCGAAGGGGCCAACGTCCTGACTTTC,CRAEGANVLTF
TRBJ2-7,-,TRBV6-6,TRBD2,TGTGCCAGCAGTCGCGGGGCGGGAGATTACGAGCAGTACTTC,CASSRGAGDYEQYF
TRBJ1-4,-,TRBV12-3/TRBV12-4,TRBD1,TGTGCCAGCAGTTTAGAACAGGGGGCAGTGAAGGAAAAACTGTTTTTT,CASSLEQGAVKEKLFF
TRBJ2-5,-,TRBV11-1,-,TGTGCCAGCAGCTTAGCGCGTATCGGGGGAGAGACCCAGTACTTC,CASSLARIGGETQYF
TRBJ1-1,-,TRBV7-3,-,TGTGCCAGCAGCTTACTCGGGGGGATAGGCCCCACTGAAGCTTTCTTT,CASSLLGGIGPTEAFF
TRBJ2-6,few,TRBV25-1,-,TGTGCCAGCACCGGGGGAGGGGGCAGTGGTGCCAACGTCCTGACTTTC,CASTGGGGSGANVLTF
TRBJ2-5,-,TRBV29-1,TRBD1,TGCAGCGTTGAGACCGGGACAGGGCAAGAGACCCAGTACTTC,CSVETGTGQETQYF
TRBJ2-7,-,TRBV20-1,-,TGCAGTGCCAGCAGCCCCCCTTCGGGTTCCTACGAGCAGTACTTC,CSASSPPSGSYEQYF
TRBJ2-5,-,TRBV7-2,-,TGCGCCAGCAGCCAAGACCGCCAAGGAGAGACCCAGTACTTC,CASSQDRQGETQYF
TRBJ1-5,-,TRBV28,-,TGTGCCAGCAGTCAACCGCCGGGGCCCCAGCATTTT,CASSQPPGPQHF
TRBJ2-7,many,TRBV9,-,TGTGCCAGCAGCGGCAGTGACTCCTACGAGCAGTACTTC,CASSGSDSYEQYF
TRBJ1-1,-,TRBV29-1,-,TGCAGCGTTGAAGAATCGGGGATTAACACTGAAGCTTTCTTT,CSVEESGINTEAFF
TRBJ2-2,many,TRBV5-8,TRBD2,TGTGCCAGCAGCTTGAGTAGCGGGCATGCCGGGGAGCTGTTTTTT,CASSLSSGHAGELFF